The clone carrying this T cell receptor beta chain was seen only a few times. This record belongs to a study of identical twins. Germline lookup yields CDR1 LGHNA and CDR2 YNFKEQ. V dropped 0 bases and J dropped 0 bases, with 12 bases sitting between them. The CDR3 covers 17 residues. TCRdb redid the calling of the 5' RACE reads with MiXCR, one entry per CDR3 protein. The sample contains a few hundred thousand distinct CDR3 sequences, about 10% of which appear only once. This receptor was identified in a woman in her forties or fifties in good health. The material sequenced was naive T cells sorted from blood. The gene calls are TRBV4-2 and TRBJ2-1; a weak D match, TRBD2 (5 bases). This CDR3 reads CASSQDPRGSSYNEQFF. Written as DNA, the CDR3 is TGTGCCAGCAGCCAAGATCCCCGTGGGAGCTCCTACAATGAGCAGTTCTTC.